The next 21 T cell receptor beta chains were all read from a single sample in a study. Cells sorted as Tregs were CD4+, CD25+ and CD127-/low. A single record per CDR3 protein comes from TCRdb applying MiXCR to the 5' RACE reads. The data hold over 45,000 distinct CDR3 sequences, with around 24% observed a single time. Material: tumor-infiltrating Tregs sorted from the breast tumor. The receptor set was obtained from a female donor with breast cancer.

This clonotype was counted a few times. V and J are TRBV5-1 and TRBJ1-1, with D possibly TRBD1 on 5 matching bases. The CDR3 covers 12 residues. V dropped 0 bases and J dropped 5 bases, with 5 bases sitting between them. Germline V gene data show CDR1 as SGHRS and CDR2 as YFSETQ. CDR3 residues: CASSLGQTEAFF. The CDR3 coding sequence is TGCGCCAGCAGCTTGGGACAGACTGAAGCTTTCTTT.

The gene calls are TRBV4-1 and TRBJ1-3; D remains ambiguous. The CDR3 has 16 amino acids. The germline V gene encodes CDR1 MGHRA and CDR2 YSYEKL. The V gene lost 0 bases and the J gene lost 0 bases, with 9 bases spanning the gap. CDR3 nucleotide sequence: TGCGCCAGCAGCCAAGAGAGATGGGACTCTGGAAACACCATATATTTT. This translates into CASSQERWDSGNTIYF.

This clonotype is medium-sized within its sample. The chain recombines TRBV20-1 with TRBJ1-3; no definite D call. The germline V gene encodes CDR1 DFQATT and CDR2 SNEGSKA (reference sequence). The CDR3 sequence is 13 residues long. The ends were cut back, 0 bases at V and 2 bases at J, with 5 bases in the middle. CDR3 sequence reads: CSARDGAGNTIYF. DNA for the CDR3: TGCAGTGCTAGAGATGGAGCTGGAAACACCATATATTTT.

This clonotype was seen at least ten times. V is TRBV11-2 and J is TRBJ1-6; TRBD1 agrees at 7 bases. The germline V gene has CDR1 SGHAT and CDR2 FQNNGV. The CDR3 totals 14 residues. V was pared by 5 bases and J by 7 bases, with 5 bases of the junction left unmatched. In DNA, the CDR3 is TGTGCCAGCAGCAACAGGGGTAACAATTCACCCCTCCACTTT. Its translation: CASSNRGNNSPLHF.

V gene TRBV25-1 combines with J gene TRBJ2-2, with 8 bases that match TRBD2. The germline V gene encodes CDR1 MGHDK and CDR2 SYGVNS. This CDR3 region has 16 residues. With 3 bases clipped from V and 3 bases from J, the junction kept 6 bases outside the gene matches. The CDR3 DNA follows: TGTGCCAGCAGTGACGGTGGCGGGGGGTACACCGGGGAGCTGTTTTTT. It specifies CASSDGGGGYTGELFF. Combining the CDR3 with reference TRBV25-1 and TRBJ2-2 gives the whole variable domain EADIYQTPRYLVIGTGKKITLECSQTMGHDKMYWYQQDPGMELHLIHYSYGVNSTEKGDLSSESTVSRIRTEHFPLTLESARPSHTSQYLCASSDGGGGYTGELFFGEGSRLTVL.

This clonotype was recorded many times. The V gene is TRBV15, the J gene TRBJ2-3; possibly TRBD2 for D (5 bases). Deletions cut 0 bases from V and 4 bases from J, with 8 bases between. The CDR3 covers 14 residues. Germline CDR1 LNHNV, CDR2 YYDKDF (reference sequence). As DNA, the CDR3 is TGTGCCACCAGCAGAGATCTAGCATCAGATACGCAGTATTTT. Encoded protein: CATSRDLASDTQYF.

Notes on this clonotype: The junction departs from germline at one end; a sequencing error may be responsible. The chain joins TRBV9 to TRBJ1-2; D unclear. CDR3 length: 13 amino acids. The germline gives CDR1 SGDLS, CDR2 YYNGEE. The CDR3 sequence is CASRFGQNFGYTF. The CDR3 bases are TGTGCCAGCAGGTTCGGCCAGAACTTTGGCTACACCTTC.

This clonotype was seen only a few times. J is TRBJ1-6 and V is TRBV25-1, with unresolved D. With 1 base removed from V and 10 bases from J, the gap between germline ends came to 8 bases. The CDR3 runs to 13 residues. Looked up from germline, CDR1 is MGHDK and CDR2 is SYGVNS. CDR3 DNA sequence: TGTGCCAGCAGTGAATTAGGGTGGTCACCCCTCCACTTT. It specifies CASSELGWSPLHF.

This chain joins TRBV12-3 or TRBV12-4 and TRBJ2-2, with 11 nucleotides matching TRBD2. J lost 6 bases, V lost 7 bases, and 4 bases had no gene match. The CDR3 sequence is 14 residues long. In DNA, the CDR3 is TGTGCCAGCACCCTACTAGCGGGAGCCGGGGAGCTGTTTTTT. Amino acid sequence: CASTLLAGAGELFF.

This clonotype occurred a few times. Likely a read error: the CDR3 ends without its conserved phenylalanine or tryptophan. V and J are TRBV29-1 and TRBJ1-1, with 7 bases aligning to TRBD1. CDR1 and CDR2 (germline): SQVTM, ANQGSEA. The V and J ends lost 8 bases and 0 bases, in that order; junction bases with no gene match: 6. The CDR3 contains 13 residues. CDR3 in DNA: TGCAGCTCACAGGGGCAACTGAACACTGAAGCTTTCCTT. It translates to CSSQGQLNTEAFL.

This chain links TRBV7-9 with TRBJ1-6; D is ambiguous. The V and J ends lost 1 base and 9 bases respectively, with 7 bases between them. The germline CDR1 and CDR2 sequences are SEHNR and FQNEAQ (reference sequence). The CDR3 contains 13 residues. The CDR3 DNA follows: TGTGCCAGCAGCTTAGGGTCCGGTTCACCCCTCCACTTT. It yields the protein CASSLGSGSPLHF.

The table lists this clonotype with a few counts. This chain links TRBV20-1 with TRBJ1-5; D possibly corresponds to TRBD1 (6 bases). Germline assignment: CDR1 DFQATT and CDR2 SNEGSKA (reference sequence). V lost 5 bases, J lost 7 bases, and 24 bases lay in between. The CDR3 has 16 residues. In DNA, the CDR3 is TGCAGTGCTTCTGGAGCCAGGGAAAGGGGGGACCAGCCCCAGCATTTT. It is translated as CSASGARERGDQPQHF.

The sample holds many counts of this clonotype. The chain combines TRBV4-2 with TRBJ2-5; D is undetermined. Germline CDR1 and CDR2: LGHNA and YNFKEQ. The CDR3 spans 15 residues. V lost 0 bases and J 5 bases, leaving 13 bases between the germline ends. CDR3: CASSQDIDSEETQYF. CDR3 DNA sequence: TGTGCCAGCAGCCAAGACATTGACTCAGAGGAGACCCAGTACTTC.

A few counts support this clonotype. A much larger clone differs by one base, so this may be a read error. V and J are TRBV20-1 and TRBJ1-1, with 8 bases aligning to TRBD1. This CDR3 region has 15 residues. Germline V gives CDR1 DFQATT, CDR2 SNEGSKA (reference sequence). The CDR3: CSTRRPTGAVTEAFF. In nucleotides, the CDR3 is TGCAGTACTAGGCGTCCGACAGGGGCGGTCACTGAAGCTTTCTTT.

The V call is TRBV20-1, the J call TRBJ2-2; 7 nucleotides align to TRBD2. Unmatched junction bases numbered 12, after V lost 0 bases and J lost 2 bases. There are 18 residues in the CDR3. CDR1 and CDR2 (germline): DFQATT, SNEGSKA (reference sequence). This chain's CDR3 is CSARDLGGSGPNTGELFF. The CDR3 DNA follows: TGCAGTGCTAGAGATCTCGGGGGTAGCGGGCCTAACACCGGGGAGCTGTTTTTT.

The CDR3 DNA follows: TGTGCCATCAGTGAGTCGATAATTTGGACAACGACGGGGAATGAGCAGTTCTTC. Its protein is CAISESIIWTTTGNEQFF. The chain carries TRBV10-3 and TRBJ2-1; possibly TRBD1 or TRBD2 for D (5 bases each). The CDR3 has 18 residues. Trimming took off 0 bases at V and 7 bases at J, with 22 bases between the two ends. CDR1 is ENHRY, CDR2 SYGVKD, per germline.

The CDR3 nucleotides read TGCGCCAGCAGCGGAACAGGGGGCATGTTGGCCACTGAAGCTTTCTTT. This translates into CASSGTGGMLATEAFF. V and J are TRBV5-1 and TRBJ1-1; TRBD1 agrees at 9 bases. CDR1 is SGHRS and CDR2 is YFSETQ in the germline V gene. V shed 4 bases, J shed 4 bases, and the junction held 11 bases outside the gene matches. The CDR3 covers 16 residues.

This clonotype was detected only a few times. This rearrangement joins TRBV6-5 to TRBJ2-7, with no clear D. From germline, CDR1 is MNHEY and CDR2 SVGAGI. Between the trimmed V and J ends, which lost 5 bases and 5 bases, there was a span of 19 bases. The CDR3 is 15 amino acids. CDR3 coding DNA: TGTGCCAGCAGTCTTAGGGCGTTCACGGGCCACGAGCAGTACTTC. Translation gives CASSLRAFTGHEQYF.

This clonotype was recorded a few times. This rearrangement joins TRBV12-3 or TRBV12-4 to TRBJ1-1; TRBD1 is a possible D gene (5 bases). V was clipped by 6 bases and J by 5 bases, with 13 bases between them. This CDR3 has 13 amino acids. As DNA, the CDR3 is TGTGCCAGCAGCCTCAGGCGGGGGACTGAAGCTTTCTTT. Protein product: CASSLRRGTEAFF.

Comments on this clonotype: This may arise from a read error, as a much more abundant clone is one base away. This rearrangement joins TRBV12-3 or TRBV12-4 to TRBJ2-7; D call uncertain. The CDR3 has 13 residues. The CDR3: CASSFSGVYERYF. The CDR3 DNA sequence: TGTGCCAGCAGTTTCTCCGGAGTCTACGAGCGGTACTTC.

The V and J genes are TRBV4-3 and TRBJ2-3, with D unresolved. CDR1 is LGHNA and CDR2 is YSLEER in the germline V gene. The CDR3 loop spans 14 amino acids. V was pared by 3 bases and J by 2 bases, with 9 bases between. The CDR3 region is CASSHGRDTDTQYF. In DNA, the CDR3 is TGCGCCAGCAGCCACGGCCGAGACACAGATACGCAGTATTTT.